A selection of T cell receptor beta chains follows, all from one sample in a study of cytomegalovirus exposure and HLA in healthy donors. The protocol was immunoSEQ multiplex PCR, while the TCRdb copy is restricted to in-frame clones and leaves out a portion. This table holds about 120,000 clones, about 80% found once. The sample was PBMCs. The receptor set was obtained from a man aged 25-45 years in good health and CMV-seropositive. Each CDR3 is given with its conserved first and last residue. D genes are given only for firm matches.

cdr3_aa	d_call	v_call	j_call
CASSTWTSGADGLFF	TRBD2	TRBV7-8	TRBJ2-2
CASSEEGPGQGDSPLHF	TRBD1	TRBV25-1	TRBJ1-6
CASSFTTGNGYTF	NA	TRBV9	TRBJ1-2
CASSLTANYGYTF	NA	TRBV7-3	TRBJ1-2
CASSLSWGLREQYF	NA	TRBV11-2	TRBJ2-7
CASTLDRNMASYEQYF	NA	TRBV9	TRBJ2-7
CASTPRTGETGELFF	TRBD1	TRBV5-1	TRBJ2-2
CARLGLGQPQHF	NA	TRBV14	TRBJ1-5
CASSSGLRGMYNSPLHF	TRBD1	TRBV5-4	TRBJ1-6
CASSQASRRFRTDTQYF	NA	TRBV14	TRBJ2-3
CASSLAVTDTQYF	NA	TRBV28	TRBJ2-3
CASSRREANTGELFF	NA	TRBV6-5	TRBJ2-2
CASTGWGQGGRAYGYTF	TRBD1	TRBV28	TRBJ1-2
CASSLTVTDTQYF	NA	TRBV5-1	TRBJ2-3
CASSPFWGLTDTQYF	NA	TRBV4-3	TRBJ2-3
CASSLGDYEQYF	NA	TRBV5-1	TRBJ2-7
CASSRGDTEAFF	NA	TRBV5-6	TRBJ1-1
CAWSYRDRATEAFF	TRBD1	TRBV30	TRBJ1-1
CASSLITGDGELFF	NA	TRBV5-4	TRBJ2-2
CASSQDRGRGSSWNTGELFF	NA	TRBV4-3	TRBJ2-2
CASSLGTSGGIYNEQFF	TRBD2	TRBV5-4	TRBJ2-1
CSVTLVRDYNEQFF	NA	TRBV29-1	TRBJ2-1
CASSLGRSYEQYF	NA	TRBV7-2	TRBJ2-7
CASSLAKGYTF	NA	TRBV6-6	TRBJ1-2
CTALDGGTDTQYF	NA	TRBV29-1	TRBJ2-3
CASSFLVQGQGNEQYF	TRBD1	TRBV7-8	TRBJ2-7
CASGLVFVGGAKNIQYF	NA	TRBV12-5	TRBJ2-4
CASNPGTVYSNQPQHF	TRBD1	TRBV28	TRBJ1-5
CASTRRDTEAFF	NA	TRBV13	TRBJ1-1
CASSYSTRDGQPQHF	NA	TRBV6-6	TRBJ1-5
CASSLRRGGAVYEQYF	NA	TRBV5-1	TRBJ2-7
CASTAAGYYSPLHF	NA	TRBV6-5	TRBJ1-6
CASSSTGILGGYTF	TRBD1	TRBV6-5	TRBJ1-2
CASSTGGSYEQYF	TRBD1	TRBV28	TRBJ2-7
CASSFRLAGALNEQFF	TRBD2	TRBV7-8	TRBJ2-1
CAINRRQGVAGELFF	TRBD1	TRBV10-3	TRBJ2-2
CASSPRLALYTQYF	NA	TRBV7-9	TRBJ2-3
CASSFTRDRGWSYEQYF	TRBD1	TRBV28	TRBJ2-7
CASSLRGTGNDEQYF	TRBD1	TRBV28	TRBJ2-7
CASSFRRGVRDGNQPQHF	NA	TRBV7-2	TRBJ1-5
CASSWGPYNEQFF	NA	TRBV13	TRBJ2-1
CASSINGAAYEQYF	NA	TRBV6-1	TRBJ2-7